Sequencing of this T cell receptor (beta chain) was carried out in a study of OX40 agonist ivuxolimab in advanced cancers. Study-wide results and caveats: Those patients achieving a partial response at 0.1-3.0 mg/kg showed among the lowest clonal expansion.

V was shortened by 7 bases and J by 4 bases, with 19 bases between the two germline ends. From germline, CDR1 is SNHLY and CDR2 FYNNEI. The CDR3 extends over 15 amino acids. With respect to this clone: The antigen remains unidentified.

Using immunoSEQ multiplex PCR, the repertoire was profiled, and TCRdb retains in-frame clones only, with some absent. The table has under 75,000 clones, roughly 87% seen once. Sequences were derived from CD4+ or CD8+ T cells sorted from blood, sampled in a trial of the OX40 agonist ivuxolimab. The TCR comes from an adult with an advanced solid tumor such as melanoma, head and neck, liver or kidney cancer. The V and J genes are TRBV2 and TRBJ2-5; no firm D call. CDR3 bases: TGTGCCAGCACGGTCTCTACAACAGTCCGAGAGACCCAGTACTTC. This codes for CASTVSTTVRETQYF.